The 14 T cell receptor beta chains in this list originate from one sample, sequenced in a study of blood T cell repertoires in COVID-19. This table comes from immunoSEQ multiplex PCR, and its TCRdb copy is limited to in-frame clones, with some not included. This table has about 150,000 clones, roughly 84% appearing once. Sequencing input: PBMCs or T cells enriched from blood (not recorded which). The source of these receptors is a man between 65 and 85 years old who had been exposed to COVID-19.

This chain connects TRBV30 to TRBJ1-6, with D tentatively TRBD1 (6 bases). V lost 5 bases to trimming and J lost 9 bases, with 11 bases between them. CDR3 length: 12 residues. The germline CDR1 and CDR2 sequences are GTSNPN and SVGIG (reference sequence). DNA for the CDR3: TGTGCCTGGGCTACAGGGATTTCACCCCTCCACTTT. Translated, it gives CAWATGISPLHF.

The chain links TRBV18 to TRBJ1-1, with 9 bases fitting TRBD1. The germline CDR1 and CDR2 sequences are KGHSH and LQKENI. CDR3 length: 16 residues. The V segment lost 2 bases and the J segment 5 bases; nucleotides outside the gene matches: 9. The DNA for the CDR3 is TGTGCCAGCTCACCAGTCAACAGGGGGCGAGGGACTGAAGCTTTCTTT. Encoded protein: CASSPVNRGRGTEAFF.

This clone has just a few counts. The same CDR3 also results from other DNA sequences found in this sample. The V call is TRBV9, the J call TRBJ2-7; TRBD1 might be the D (6 bases). Germline V gene data show CDR1 as SGDLS and CDR2 as YYNGEE. This CDR3 is 15 amino acids long. Trimming shortened V by 0 bases and J by 0 bases, and 10 bases separated the two germline ends. As DNA, the CDR3 is TGTGCCAGCAGCGTAGAAGGGGGAAGCTCCTACGAGCAGTACTTC. It encodes CASSVEGGSSYEQYF. The full variable domain, rest sourced from reference TRBV9 and TRBJ2-7, is DSGVTQTPKHLITATGQRVTLRCSPRSGDLSVYWYQQSLDQGLQFLIQYYNGEERAKGNILERFSAQQFPDLHSELNLSSLELGDSALYFCASSVEGGSSYEQYFGPGTRLTVT.

The chain is built from TRBV11-2 and TRBJ1-1, with D possibly matching TRBD1 (5 bases). From germline, CDR1 is SGHAT and CDR2 FQNNGV. This CDR3 contains 13 residues. V was cut by 5 bases and J by 1 base, with 8 bases left in between. CDR3 DNA sequence: TGTGCCAGCAGCGCGGGGCAGAACACTGAAGCTTTCTTT. This encodes CASSAGQNTEAFF. Full variable domain (rest looked up from reference TRBV11-2 and TRBJ1-1): EAGVAQSPRYKIIEKRQSVAFWCNPISGHATLYWYQQILGQGPKLLIQFQNNGVVDDSQLPKDRFSAERLKGVDSTLKIQPAKLEDSAVYLCASSAGQNTEAFFGQGTRLTVV.

The chain is built from TRBV19 and TRBJ2-2; 12 bases map to TRBD2. Germline V gene sequence: CDR1 LNHDA, CDR2 SQIVND (reference sequence). The CDR3 loop spans 16 amino acids. The V segment lost 4 bases and the J segment 4 bases; nucleotides outside the gene matches: 4. Written as DNA, the CDR3 is TGTGCCAGTAGTAAACTAGCGGGAGGTCTCACCGGGGAGCTGTTTTTT. Its translation is CASSKLAGGLTGELFF. Looking up the rest from reference TRBV19 and TRBJ2-2 gives the full variable domain: DGGITQSPKYLFRKEGQNVTLSCEQNLNHDAMYWYRQDPGQGLRLIYYSQIVNDFQKGDIAEGYSVSREKKESFPLTVTSAQKNPTAFYLCASSKLAGGLTGELFFGEGSRLTVL.

The V and J genes are TRBV18 and TRBJ1-4, with 7 bases identical to TRBD1. Germline trimming cut 4 bases from V and 5 bases from J; bases unmatched to any gene: 7. The CDR3 is 15 residues long. CDR1 KGHSH and CDR2 LQKENI come from the germline V gene. CDR3 sequence (DNA): TGTGCCAGCTCACAAAGACAGGGCAGGAATGAAAAACTGTTTTTT. This gives the protein CASSQRQGRNEKLFF.

This clone was seen only once. The V gene is TRBV18, the J gene TRBJ2-3, with 7 bases that match TRBD2. V was pared by 6 bases and J by 2 bases, with 5 bases of the junction left unmatched. The CDR3 has 14 residues. The germline V gene has CDR1 KGHSH and CDR2 LQKENI. CDR3 in DNA: TGTGCCAGCTCGCCGCGGGGGAACACAGATACGCAGTATTTT. Translating gives CASSPRGNTDTQYF.

The chain joins TRBV10-3 to TRBJ1-1; no reliable D call. With 3 bases removed from V and 4 bases from J, the gap between germline ends came to 6 bases. CDR1 and CDR2 (germline): ENHRY, SYGVKD. The CDR3 runs to 12 residues. As DNA, the CDR3 is TGTGCCATCAGTGACTCTTCCACTGAAGCTTTCTTT. Translated: CAISDSSTEAFF.

The chain joins TRBV30 to TRBJ1-3; D might be TRBD1 (6 bases). The CDR3 length is 12 residues. With 4 bases removed from V and 4 bases from J, the gap between germline ends came to 8 bases. Looked up from germline, CDR1 is GTSNPN and CDR2 is SVGIG (reference sequence). The CDR3 bases are TGTGCCTGGAACAGGGACGGAAACACCATATATTTT. Its translation is CAWNRDGNTIYF. Full variable domain (missing parts from reference TRBV30 and TRBJ1-3): SQTIHQWPATLVQPVGSPLSLECTVEGTSNPNLYWYRQAAGRGLQLLFYSVGIGQISSEVPQNLSASRPQDRQFILSSKKLLLSDSGFYLCAWNRDGNTIYFGEGSWLTVV.

The V call is TRBV19, the J call TRBJ2-2, with 11 bases aligning to TRBD2. J gave up 0 bases and V 10 bases, and 7 bases lay outside the gene matches. The CDR3 totals 16 residues. Germline loops: CDR1 LNHDA, CDR2 SQIVND (reference sequence). CDR3 sequence reads: CATTSSGRPNTGELFF. CDR3 coding DNA: TGTGCCACCACATCTAGCGGGAGGCCGAACACCGGGGAGCTGTTTTTT.

This chain links TRBV2 with TRBJ2-5; 10 bases align to TRBD2. Germline V gene lookup returns CDR1 SNHLY and CDR2 FYNNEI. Trimming cost V 8 bases and J 5 bases; bases outside gene matches: 8. The CDR3 consists of 14 residues. The CDR3 bases are TGTGCCAGCCTAGCGGGGGACCCAATGGAGACCCAGTACTTC. Translated, it gives CASLAGDPMETQYF.

The chain has TRBV3-1 (or the pseudogene TRBV3-2) and TRBJ2-1; D is possibly TRBD1 (6 bases). This CDR3 has 16 amino acids. The germline CDR1 and CDR2 sequences are LGHDT and YNNKEL (reference sequence). V lost 4 bases and J lost 4, with 17 bases in between. This chain's CDR3 is CASSRERDKMYNEQFF. The CDR3, as DNA: TGTGCCAGCAGCCGGGAGAGGGACAAAATGTACAATGAGCAGTTCTTC.

The gene calls are TRBV18 and TRBJ1-2, with D hard to call. The germline CDR1 and CDR2 sequences are KGHSH and LQKENI. The CDR3 is made up of 12 amino acids. The V end lost 2 bases, the J end lost 8 bases, and 9 bases lay between the germline ends. The CDR3: CASSPGLRGYTF. The CDR3 region has the DNA TGTGCCAGCTCACCAGGGCTCCGCGGCTACACCTTC.

The rearrangement joins TRBV11-2 to TRBJ1-5; D is uncertain. Between the trimmed V and J ends, which lost 2 bases and 0 bases, there was a span of 5 bases. In germline, CDR1 is SGHAT, CDR2 FQNNGV. This CDR3 is 14 amino acids long. The CDR3 reads CASSLSISNQPQHF. The CDR3 nucleotides read TGTGCCAGCAGCTTATCAATTAGCAATCAGCCCCAGCATTTT.